Listed below are T cell receptor beta chains from one sample, sequenced in a study of T cell responses to AZD1222 COVID-19 vaccine. Here immunoSEQ multiplex PCR was the method, and the copy in TCRdb shows in-frame clones only, minus some. Here the sample spans about 160,000 clones, 85% to 90% being singletons. The source was peripheral blood, collected 28 days after the second AZD1222 dose. These receptors originate from an adult who received the AZD1222 COVID-19 vaccine. Both conserved end residues are part of each CDR3. D genes are given only for firm matches. The listing skips clone size in some rows; elsewhere it reads once, few, many or a size class.

>TRBD1|13|TRBV25-1|TRBJ1-5|-
TGTGCCAGCGGTCAGGGGGCAGGACAGCCCCAGCATTTT
CASGQGAGQPQHF
>-|13|TRBV12-3/TRBV12-4|TRBJ2-4|few
TGTGCCAGCAGTTACACAGGGTCGGACATTCAGTACTTC
CASSYTGSDIQYF
>TRBD2|13|TRBV19|TRBJ2-3|-
TGTGCCAGTAGACTAGCGGGGACAGATACGCAGTATTTT
CASRLAGTDTQYF
>-|15|TRBV7-2|TRBJ1-2|-
TGTGCCAGCACCCTGCAGGTGGGCTCTAACTATGGCTACACCTTC
CASTLQVGSNYGYTF
>-|18|TRBV6-4|TRBJ2-1|-
TGTGCCAGCAGTGACTCCCCACCCTCAGGGGCGGGTGGGAATGAGCAGTTCTTC
CASSDSPPSGAGGNEQFF
>-|15|TRBV30|TRBJ1-1|-
TGTGCCTGGAGTGTAAAGGGAGGGCAGAAAACTGAAGCTTTCTTT
CAWSVKGGQKTEAFF
>-|17|TRBV18|TRBJ2-7|-
TGTGCCAGCTCACCTGAGTGGGCAGGGCGTAGCTCCTACGAGCAGTACTTC
CASSPEWAGRSSYEQYF
>TRBD1|16|TRBV11-2|TRBJ2-4|-
TGTGCCAGCAGCATCGGAACCGGGACAGTGATAAACATTCAGTACTTC
CASSIGTGTVINIQYF
>TRBD1|16|TRBV27|TRBJ1-1|-
TGTGCCAGCAGACCAAAACCGGGACAGGTGGGCACTGAAGCTTTCTTT
CASRPKPGQVGTEAFF
>-|14|TRBV21-1|TRBJ1-1|few
TGTGCCAGCAGCAAAGCGCAGGGGTGCACTGAAGCTTTCTTT
CASSKAQGCTEAFF